The entry that follows covers one TCR beta chain sequence. Its antigen is not identified. For TCR beta, libraries came from quantitative 5'-RACE with molecular barcodes. TCRdb recomputed calls from the 5' RACE reads with MiXCR, one row per CDR3 protein. Found here are fewer than 750,000 distinct CDR3 sequences, around 19% of them singletons; the top ten hold around a fifth. The data are from a study of CD8 T cells in ankylosing spondylitis. Study-level findings and limits: Disease-associated clones were CD8+ and fairly uncommon in peripheral blood. Seemingly distinctive of ankylosing spondylitis blood was a TCR beta motif formed by eight highly homologous variants.

With 3 bases clipped from V and 9 bases from J, the junction kept 4 bases outside the gene matches. CDR1 and CDR2 from the germline V gene are SGHKS and YYEKEE (reference sequence). The CDR3 extends over 13 amino acids. The chain recombines TRBV5-5 with TRBJ1-3; TRBD1 agrees at 9 bases. The source material was blood, either unsorted or a sorted T cell fraction (not recorded which). This clonotype was obtained from a male donor with ankylosing spondylitis. This chain's CDR3 is CASSWDREGTIYF. The CDR3 DNA reads TGTGCCAGCAGCTGGGACAGGGAGGGCACCATATATTTT.